This note documents a single TCR beta chain sequence. CDR3 size: 15 residues. Germline V CDR1 and CDR2: SGHNT, YYREEE (reference sequence). With V trimmed by 4 bases and J by 2 bases, 8 bases remained unmatched. Assay used: immunoSEQ multiplex PCR; TCRdb lists only in-frame clones, some missing. The table includes roughly 7,000 clones, around 74% detected once. This entry belongs to a study of tumor-infiltrating lymphocytes in localized non-small cell lung cancer. The source of this sequence is a human donor with non-small cell lung cancer. The rearrangement uses TRBV5-4 and TRBJ1-1, with 7 bases fitting TRBD1. The material sequenced was lung tumor tissue. The CDR3 is CASSIQDRLNTEAFF. DNA of the CDR3: TGTGCCAGCAGCATTCAGGACAGGCTCAACACTGAAGCTTTCTTT.